This T cell receptor beta chain was identified in a study of cytomegalovirus exposure and HLA in healthy donors. The PCR ran on 60 Vbeta and 13 Jbeta primers. TCRdb keeps only in-frame clones here, not all; method: immunoSEQ multiplex PCR. The sample consists of fewer than 250,000 clones, 65% to 75% of them appearing once. The clonotype comes from a woman younger than 45 in good health and CMV-seronegative. The source material was PBMCs.

The CDR3, as DNA: TGTGCCAGCAGTCCCAGCGGGTTCTCCTACAATGAGCAGTTCTTC. It translates to CASSPSGFSYNEQFF. The rearrangement uses TRBV6-4 and TRBJ2-1; tentative D call: TRBD2 (6 bases). The CDR3 loop spans 15 amino acids. Trimming pared 5 bases from V and 0 bases from J, leaving 11 bases between. Germline loops: CDR1 MRHNA, CDR2 SNTAGT.